Below, one T cell receptor beta chain is given with its context. This entry is derived from a study of shared clonotypes between healthy human individuals. Study at large: Each donor had three CD4 naive, three CD4 memory, two CD8 naive and one CD8 memory plate.

At the deep level, the assay was run. The data were produced by immunoSEQ multiplex PCR, yet TCRdb's version contains in-frame clones alone and is incomplete. Of hundreds of thousands of clones in the sample, around 96% were seen once. J lost 8 bases, V lost 5 bases, and 9 bases had no gene match. This CDR3 is built from 16 residues. Germline CDR1 MNHEY, CDR2 SMNVEV (reference sequence). This sequence was found in a woman in her 30s in good health. Sequencing used naive CD4+ T cells sorted from blood. The subset here: CD45RA+ positively selected. The chain links TRBV27 to TRBJ2-1; 13 bases agree with TRBD2. CDR3 sequence: CASSPRGLAGLHEQFF. As DNA, the CDR3 is TGTGCCAGCAGTCCTAGGGGACTAGCGGGGTTGCATGAGCAGTTCTTC.